The 14 T cell receptor beta chains in this list originate from one sample, sequenced in a study of OX40 agonist ivuxolimab in advanced cancers. Clones were read by immunoSEQ multiplex PCR, and TCRdb kept only the in-frame ones, dropping some. This table holds some 98,000 clones, about 92% found once. This specimen consisted of CD4+ or CD8+ T cells sorted from blood, obtained in a trial of the OX40 agonist ivuxolimab. These receptor sequences come from an adult with an advanced solid tumor such as melanoma, head and neck, liver or kidney cancer.

This clone was seen once. The V call is TRBV4-3, the J call TRBJ2-3; 10 bases are shared with TRBD1. The CDR3 runs to 20 residues. The V and J ends lost 3 bases and 0 bases, in that order; junction bases with no gene match: 15. Germline CDR1 reads LGHNA; CDR2 reads YSLEER. The CDR3 bases are TGCGCCAGCAGCCACCGCTTCGGGACAGGGGAAAGGTCTAGCACAGATACGCAGTATTTT. As protein: CASSHRFGTGERSSTDTQYF.

The rearrangement uses TRBV6-6 and TRBJ1-2; D possibly corresponds to TRBD1 (6 bases). From germline, CDR1 is MNHNY and CDR2 SVGAGI (reference sequence). V was trimmed by 3 bases and J by 8 bases, leaving 19 bases between them. This CDR3 contains 15 residues. CDR3 DNA: TGTGCCAGCAGTTATACGTCGGGGGGCTGGAGCGGCTACACCTTC. Translating it yields CASSYTSGGWSGYTF.

The chain combines TRBV7-3 with TRBJ1-1; D gene ambiguous. This CDR3 is 14 amino acids long. Trimming left V 1 base short and J 1 base short, with 7 bases between. The germline CDR1 and CDR2 sequences are SGHTA and FQGTGA. CDR3 residues: CASSLMRANTEAFF. In nucleotides, the CDR3 is TGTGCCAGCAGCTTAATGCGGGCGAACACTGAAGCTTTCTTT.

The chain uses TRBV7-2 and TRBJ1-1; the match to TRBD1 covers 10 bases. Germline V gene data show CDR1 as SGHTA and CDR2 as FQGNSA. There are 15 residues in the CDR3. Germline trimming cut 2 bases from V and 5 bases from J; bases unmatched to any gene: 5. The CDR3 is CASSLRGQGGTEAFF. Here the CDR3 DNA reads TGTGCCAGCAGCTTAAGAGGACAGGGGGGAACTGAAGCTTTCTTT.

The rearrangement links TRBV6-1 to TRBJ2-3, with 7 nucleotides matching TRBD1. V dropped 2 bases and J dropped 1; count of bases not matched to a gene: 6. The CDR3 contains 16 residues. CDR1 and CDR2 from the germline V gene are MNHNS and SASEGT. CDR3: CASSERTGKGTDTQYF. CDR3 DNA: TGTGCCAGCAGTGAAAGGACAGGCAAAGGCACAGATACGCAGTATTTT.

The J gene is TRBJ1-2, the V gene TRBV7-8, with D hard to call. CDR3 length: 13 amino acids. Germline V gene data show CDR1 as SGHVS and CDR2 as FQNEAQ. Trimming pared 1 base from V and 4 bases from J, leaving 7 bases between. The CDR3 region has the DNA TGTGCCAGCAGCTTAGGGGAGAGCTATGGCTACACCTTC. It encodes CASSLGESYGYTF.

The chain is built from TRBV5-8 and TRBJ2-5, with TRBD2 as a possible D gene (5 bases). CDR3 length: 12 residues. Germline V gene lookup returns CDR1 SGHTS and CDR2 YDEGEE. Trimming left V 3 bases short and J 3 bases short, with 6 bases between. The chain's CDR3 is CASSSGKETQYF. CDR3 DNA: TGTGCCAGCAGCTCGGGGAAAGAGACCCAGTACTTC.

The count of this clone is one. The J gene is TRBJ2-1, the V gene TRBV28; tentative D call: TRBD2 (6 bases). The CDR3 is 16 amino acids. Trimming shortened V by 4 bases and J by 4 bases, and 17 bases separated the two germline ends. Per germline, CDR1 MDHEN and CDR2 SYDVKM. CDR3 amino acids: CASSSPLARSYNEQFF. The CDR3 coding sequence is TGTGCCAGCAGTTCCCCACTAGCACGAAGTTACAATGAGCAGTTCTTC.

The V call is TRBV6-5, the J call TRBJ1-5; 8 bases match TRBD1. This CDR3 is built from 14 residues. Germline V gene data show CDR1 as MNHEY and CDR2 as SVGAGI. Trimming cost V 6 bases and J 7 bases; bases outside gene matches: 8. The CDR3 protein is CASSGGQGEQPQHF. DNA of the CDR3: TGTGCCAGCAGCGGTGGACAGGGTGAACAGCCCCAGCATTTT.

On this clone: The same CDR3 is also encoded by other DNA sequences in this sample. V gene TRBV5-1 combines with J gene TRBJ2-1, with D unclear. Trimming took off 7 bases at V and 4 bases at J, with 15 bases between the two ends. CDR3 size: 14 residues. In germline, CDR1 is SGHRS, CDR2 YFSETQ. CDR3 in amino acids: CASSRSGRYNEQFF. The CDR3 DNA follows: TGCGCCAGCTCCCGGAGTGGTCGGTACAATGAGCAGTTCTTC. The full variable domain, rest sourced from reference TRBV5-1 and TRBJ2-1, is KAGVTQTPRYLIKTRGQQVTLSCSPISGHRSVSWYQQTPGQGLQFLFEYFSETQRNKGNFPGRFSGRQFSNSRSEMNVSTLELGDSALYLCASSRSGRYNEQFFGPGTRLTVL.

CDR3 coding DNA: TGTGCCAGCTCACCAGCAGAGAACACTGAAGCTTTCTTT. Protein sequence: CASSPAENTEAFF. This rearrangement joins TRBV18 to TRBJ1-1; D ambiguous. Per germline, CDR1 KGHSH and CDR2 LQKENI. CDR3 length equals 13 residues. Trimming took off 2 bases at V and 1 base at J, with 5 bases between the two ends.

This clone was found a few times. The CDR3 sequence: CASNLGEANSPLHF. The CDR3 bases are TGCGCCAGCAACCTAGGGGAAGCCAATTCACCCCTCCACTTT. The chain recombines TRBV5-1 with TRBJ1-6, with D perhaps TRBD1 (5 bases). The CDR3 runs 14 residues. The V end lost 6 bases, the J end lost 7 bases, and 14 bases lay between the germline ends. CDR1 and CDR2 (germline): SGHRS, YFSETQ. Based on the CDR3 plus reference TRBV5-1 and TRBJ1-6, the full variable domain is KAGVTQTPRYLIKTRGQQVTLSCSPISGHRSVSWYQQTPGQGLQFLFEYFSETQRNKGNFPGRFSGRQFSNSRSEMNVSTLELGDSALYLCASNLGEANSPLHFGNGTRLTVT.

This rearrangement joins TRBV4-3 to TRBJ2-1, with 7 bases aligning to TRBD1. With 4 bases clipped from V and 4 bases from J, the junction kept 4 bases outside the gene matches. This CDR3 has 14 residues. Germline V gene sequence: CDR1 LGHNA, CDR2 YSLEER. Written as DNA, the CDR3 is TGCGCCAGCAGCCCCGGGACAGAATACAATGAGCAGTTCTTC. It translates to CASSPGTEYNEQFF.

The chain couples TRBV6-1 to TRBJ1-2; tentative D call: TRBD1 (6 bases). Germline loops: CDR1 MNHNS, CDR2 SASEGT. Trimming pared 5 bases from V and 3 bases from J, leaving 10 bases between. This CDR3 has 13 residues. CDR3 protein: CASSPDRYYGYTF. CDR3 bases: TGTGCCAGCAGTCCCGACAGGTACTATGGCTACACCTTC.